Below are 3 T cell receptor beta chains sequenced from a single sample in a study of shared clonotypes between healthy human individuals. The repertoire was sequenced with immunoSEQ multiplex PCR; TCRdb's copy has only in-frame clones and lacks some. The sample comprises 1.4 million to 1.5 million clones, about 96% of which are singletons, and over 1% rests with the top ten. The sequenced sample was naive CD4+ T cells sorted from blood. Subset of the sample: CD45RA+ positively selected. The receptors come from a young man in good health.

The gene calls are TRBV11-2 and TRBJ2-4, with TRBD1 matching over 9 bases. Germline V gives CDR1 SGHAT, CDR2 FQNNGV. The CDR3 covers 16 residues. V gave up 3 bases and J gave up 6 bases; unmatched junction bases: 9. DNA for the CDR3: TGTGCCAGCAGCTTTCCGGGACAGGGAGTGAGAAACATTCAGTACTTC. This translates into CASSFPGQGVRNIQYF.

The rearrangement uses TRBV9 and TRBJ1-5, with 7 bases fitting TRBD1. The CDR3 contains 15 residues. Germline CDR1 reads SGDLS; CDR2 reads YYNGEE. The J segment lost 3 bases and the V segment lost 4 bases, leaving 7 bases of the junction unmatched. The CDR3 nucleotides read TGTGCCAGCAGCCGACGACAGGGCATCAATCAGCCCCAGCATTTT. Protein: CASSRRQGINQPQHF. The whole variable domain, filled in from reference TRBV9 and TRBJ1-5, reads DSGVTQTPKHLITATGQRVTLRCSPRSGDLSVYWYQQSLDQGLQFLIQYYNGEERAKGNILERFSAQQFPDLHSELNLSSLELGDSALYFCASSRRQGINQPQHFGDGTRLSIL.

This chain joins TRBV14 and TRBJ1-2, with unresolved D. Trimming cost V 5 bases and J 4 bases, with 11 bases left between them. This CDR3 is built from 13 residues. The germline CDR1 and CDR2 sequences are SGHDN and FVKESK. The CDR3 sequence: CASSVKSAYGYTF. The CDR3 DNA follows: TGTGCCAGCAGCGTCAAGAGCGCCTATGGCTACACCTTC. The full variable domain, completed using reference TRBV14 and TRBJ1-2, is EAGVTQFPSHSVIEKGQTVTLRCDPISGHDNLYWYRRVMGKEIKFLLHFVKESKQDESGMPNNRFLAERTGGTYSTLKVQPAELEDSGVYFCASSVKSAYGYTFGSGTRLTVV.